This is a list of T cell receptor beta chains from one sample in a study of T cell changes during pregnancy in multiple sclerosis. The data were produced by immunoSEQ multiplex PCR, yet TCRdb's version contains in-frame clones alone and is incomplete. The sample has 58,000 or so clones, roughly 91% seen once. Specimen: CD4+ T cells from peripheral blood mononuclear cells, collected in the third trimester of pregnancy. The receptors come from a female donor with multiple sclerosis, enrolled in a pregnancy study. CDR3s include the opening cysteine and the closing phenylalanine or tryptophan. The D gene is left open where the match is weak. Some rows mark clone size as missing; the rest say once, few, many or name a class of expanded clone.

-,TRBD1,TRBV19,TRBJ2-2,TGTGCCAGTAGTATCGGACAGGCGGTCGGGGAGCTGTTTTTT,CASSIGQAVGELFF
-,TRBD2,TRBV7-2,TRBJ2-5,TGTGCCAGCAGCTTAGTAGGTAGCGGGGGGAAAGAGACCCAGTACTTC,CASSLVGSGGKETQYF
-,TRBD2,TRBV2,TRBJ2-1,TGTGCCAGCACCAGGTATCGGGGGGTCTCCAGCTCCTACAATGAGCAGTTCTTC,CASTRYRGVSSSYNEQFF
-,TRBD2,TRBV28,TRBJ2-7,TGTGCCAGCAAAAGGGCTAGCGGGGTCTACGAGCAGTACTTC,CASKRASGVYEQYF
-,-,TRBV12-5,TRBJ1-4,TGTGCTAGTGGTTTGGGACTATTACAGCGACTTAATGAAAAACTGTTTTTT,CASGLGLLQRLNEKLFF
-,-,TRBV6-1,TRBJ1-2,TGTGCCAGCAGCGGGATTTCCTATGGCTACACCTTC,CASSGISYGYTF
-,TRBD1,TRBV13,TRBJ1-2,TGTGCCAGCAGCTTCCTCCGGGACAGGGTTGACTACACCTTC,CASSFLRDRVDYTF
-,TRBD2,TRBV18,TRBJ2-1,TGTGCCAGCTCACCACTGACTAGCGGTTACAATGAGCAGTTCTTC,CASSPLTSGYNEQFF
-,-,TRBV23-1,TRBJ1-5,TGCGCCAGCAGTCCCGATTATGAGTGGAATCAGCCCCAGCATTTT,CASSPDYEWNQPQHF
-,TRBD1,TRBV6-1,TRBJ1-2,TGTGCCAGCAGGCTTACCGGGACAGATTACTATGGCTACACCTTC,CASRLTGTDYYGYTF
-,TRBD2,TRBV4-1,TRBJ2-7,TGCGCCAGCAGCCAAAATTTCCTAGCGGGGACTGCCTTGATGGAGCAGTACTTC,CASSQNFLAGTALMEQYF
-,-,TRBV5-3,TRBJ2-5,TGTGCCAGAAGCTCGGTCCTGGGTGTTACTTACTCAGGGGAGACCCAGTACTTC,CARSSVLGVTYSGETQYF
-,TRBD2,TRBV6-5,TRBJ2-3,TGTGCCAGCAGTTACTCTGGGGGGGTCACAGATACGCAGTATTTT,CASSYSGGVTDTQYF
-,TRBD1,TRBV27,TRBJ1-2,TGTGCCAGCAGTTATCAGAGGGGGCTGGATGGCTACACCTTC,CASSYQRGLDGYTF
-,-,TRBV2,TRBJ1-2,TGTGCCAGCACGCCCAGCGCCGGCTACACCTTC,CASTPSAGYTF
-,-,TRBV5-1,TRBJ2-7,TGCGCCAGCAGCTTGGAAGGGACACAGCAGTACTTC,CASSLEGTQQYF
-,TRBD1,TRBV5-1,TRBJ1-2,TGCGCCAGCCGCATTGGGGACAGGCTCTTAGCCTATGGCTACACCTTC,CASRIGDRLLAYGYTF
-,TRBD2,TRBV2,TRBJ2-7,TGTGCCAGAGGCGGGGGGGGCAGTGTGACCTACGAGCAGTACTTC,CARGGGGSVTYEQYF
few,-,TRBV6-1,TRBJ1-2,TGTGCCAGCCAAATCAACAGGGACCATGGCTACACCTTC,CASQINRDHGYTF
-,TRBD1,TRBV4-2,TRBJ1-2,TGTGCCAGCAGCCAATCACAGGGGTTGGAAGGCTACACCTTC,CASSQSQGLEGYTF
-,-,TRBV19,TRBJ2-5,TGTGCCAGCCGGGGACTGCAAGAGACCCAGTACTTC,CASRGLQETQYF
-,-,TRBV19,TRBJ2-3,TGTGCCAGTAGTAGGCAGTGGGCCACAGATACGCAGTATTTT,CASSRQWATDTQYF
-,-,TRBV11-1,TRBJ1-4,TGTGCCAGCAGCATCAGGGGTTACGAAAAACTGTTTTTT,CASSIRGYEKLFF
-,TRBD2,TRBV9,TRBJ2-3,TGTGCCAGCAGCGTAGTCAGCGGGGGGGTTGCAGATACGCAGTATTTT,CASSVVSGGVADTQYF
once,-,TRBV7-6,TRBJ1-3,TGTGCCAGCAGCTTAGCGGCTTCGGGAAACACCATATATTTT,CASSLAASGNTIYF
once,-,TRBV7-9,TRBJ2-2,TGTGCCAGCAGCTCCTCCGGGTCCACCGGGGAGCTGTTTTTT,CASSSSGSTGELFF
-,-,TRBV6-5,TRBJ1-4,TGTGCCAGCACCAAGACAGCAACTAATGAAAAACTGTTTTTT,CASTKTATNEKLFF
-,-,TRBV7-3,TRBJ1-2,TGTGCCAGCAGAGTTGTCGGGGGCTACACCTTC,CASRVVGGYTF
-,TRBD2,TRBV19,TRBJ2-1,TGTGCCAGTAGTATAGGGGGGGGGAATTACAATGAGCAGTTCTTC,CASSIGGGNYNEQFF
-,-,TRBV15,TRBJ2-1,TGTGCCACCAGCGGTGGGGCGAAGTACAATGAGCAGTTCTTC,CATSGGAKYNEQFF
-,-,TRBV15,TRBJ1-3,TGTGCCACCAGCAGAGATCTTACCCTAGACGGAGGAAACACCATATATTTT,CATSRDLTLDGGNTIYF
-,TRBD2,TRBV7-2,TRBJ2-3,TGTGCCAGCAGCTTAACTCCGGGGGGGGTCGATACGCAGTATTTT,CASSLTPGGVDTQYF
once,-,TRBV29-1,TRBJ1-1,TGCAGCGTTGAACTAGGGTTTGGGGCCACTGAAGCTTTCTTT,CSVELGFGATEAFF
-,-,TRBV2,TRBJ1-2,TGTGCCAGCAGTGACAGGTTAAATGGCTACACCTTC,CASSDRLNGYTF
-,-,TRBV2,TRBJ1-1,TGTGCCAGCGGGGCTGAGACAGTCTTCACTGAAGCTTTCTTT,CASGAETVFTEAFF
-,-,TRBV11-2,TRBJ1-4,TGTGCCAGCAGCGATCCCGGAGTCGGTGAAAAACTGTTTTTT,CASSDPGVGEKLFF
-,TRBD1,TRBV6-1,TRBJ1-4,TGTGCCAGCAGCCTGACAGGGTTTAATGAAAAACTGTTTTTT,CASSLTGFNEKLFF
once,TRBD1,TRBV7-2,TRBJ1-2,TGTGCCAGCAACAACGACAGGGGCCATGGCTACACCTTC,CASNNDRGHGYTF
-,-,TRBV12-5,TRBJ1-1,TGTGCTAGTGGTTTAGCGGTCCTCACTGAAGCTTTCTTT,CASGLAVLTEAFF
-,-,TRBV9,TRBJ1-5,TGTGCCAGCAGCGAAGGGGATAGCAATCAGCCCCAGCATTTT,CASSEGDSNQPQHF
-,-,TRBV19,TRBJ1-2,TGTGCCTCAAACGCCCGGGGTGTTCCGTATGGCTACACCTTC,CASNARGVPYGYTF
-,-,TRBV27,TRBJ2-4,TGTGCCAGCAGTTCCATGCAGGGCGGTGGAAACATTCAGTACTTC,CASSSMQGGGNIQYF